Listed here are 15 T cell receptor beta chains from one sample, sequenced in a study of cytomegalovirus exposure and HLA in healthy donors. The primer mix had 60 Vbeta and 13 Jbeta primers. Using immunoSEQ multiplex PCR, the repertoire was profiled, and TCRdb retains in-frame clones only, with some absent. The repertoire holds fewer than 250,000 clones, with almost 75% as singletons. The specimen was PBMCs. Receptors were obtained from a woman in her 30s in good health and CMV-seropositive.

The rearrangement joins TRBV10-3 to TRBJ1-1; the D gene is possibly TRBD1 (6 bases). The V end lost 3 bases, the J end lost 5 bases, and 13 bases lay between the germline ends. This CDR3 is built from 14 residues. Germline-derived CDR1 and CDR2 are ENHRY and SYGVKD. In DNA form, the CDR3 reads TGTGCCATCAGTGATGGGCAGAGGGGGACTGAAGCTTTCTTT. Translating it yields CAISDGQRGTEAFF.

The rearrangement uses TRBV25-1 and TRBJ2-1; 10 bases map to TRBD2. The CDR3 contains 17 residues. The germline gives CDR1 MGHDK, CDR2 SYGVNS. After removal of 5 bases from V and 1 base from J, the junction contained 8 bases not matched to a gene. The CDR3 DNA sequence: TGTGCCAGCAGTCGGGCTAGCGGGAGCGGGTCCTACAATGAGCAGTTCTTC. Its protein product is CASSRASGSGSYNEQFF.

The chain is built from TRBV28 and TRBJ1-2, with unresolved D. The germline V gene encodes CDR1 MDHEN and CDR2 SYDVKM. With 4 bases removed from V and 11 bases from J, the gap between germline ends came to 17 bases. CDR3 size: 13 residues. The CDR3 nucleotides read TGTGCCAGCAGTTCGCCGCTGAGGTCTAGGTACACCTTC. It codes for CASSSPLRSRYTF.

The V gene is TRBV4-1, the J gene TRBJ1-1; D remains unclear. This CDR3 is built from 15 residues. Germline-derived CDR1 and CDR2 are MGHRA and YSYEKL. The V gene lost 4 bases and the J gene lost 0 bases, with 12 bases spanning the gap. The DNA for the CDR3 is TGCGCCAGCAGCCCGTTACAGCCCATGAACACTGAAGCTTTCTTT. Protein sequence: CASSPLQPMNTEAFF.

The chain couples TRBV6-5 to TRBJ2-1, with D tentatively TRBD2 (5 bases). The germline V gene has CDR1 MNHEY and CDR2 SVGAGI. Trimming removed 10 bases at V and 0 bases at J, with 13 bases between. This CDR3 spans 14 amino acids. CDR3 DNA sequence: TGTGCCACCCGGAGGCTGAACTCCTACAATGAGCAGTTCTTC. It encodes CATRRLNSYNEQFF.

This clone was detected once. CDR3 nucleotide sequence: TGTGCCAGCAGCTTAGGCCCAGGGGCCTACGAGCAGTACTTC. This gives the protein CASSLGPGAYEQYF. V and J are TRBV11-2 and TRBJ2-5, with D possibly matching TRBD1 (6 bases). TRBJ2-7 matches the DNA end more closely, so the J call is doubtful. The CDR3 totals 14 residues. Per the germline V gene, CDR1 is SGHAT and CDR2 is FQNNGV.

The genes are TRBV10-3 and TRBJ2-3, with TRBD2 matching 7 bases. Trimming at V came to 2 bases and at J to 1 base, leaving 3 bases not matched to a gene. The CDR3 totals 15 residues. Germline V CDR1 and CDR2: ENHRY, SYGVKD. As DNA, the CDR3 is TGTGCCATCAGTGAGACTAGCGACCGCACAGATACGCAGTATTTT. It yields the protein CAISETSDRTDTQYF.

The V and J genes are TRBV2 and TRBJ1-2, with 7 bases matching TRBD1. Germline-derived CDR1 and CDR2 are SNHLY and FYNNEI. CDR3 length: 16 residues. The V gene end was trimmed by 4 bases and the J gene end by 4 bases; junction bases not matched to a gene: 12. The chain's CDR3 is CASSVGTALSSYGYTF. The CDR3 region has the DNA TGTGCCAGCAGTGTGGGGACAGCTCTGTCAAGCTATGGCTACACCTTC.

This chain connects TRBV5-1 to TRBJ2-1; 8 nucleotides match TRBD2. V was pared by 7 bases and J by 0 bases, with 6 bases of the junction left unmatched. The V gene's germline CDR1 is SGHRS and CDR2 YFSETQ. The CDR3 contains 15 residues. In DNA, the CDR3 is TGCGCCAGCGCGAAGCGGGAGAGCTCCTACAATGAGCAGTTCTTC. The encoded protein is CASAKRESSYNEQFF.

The chain carries TRBV5-1 and TRBJ2-2; 10 nucleotides line up with TRBD2. The CDR3 has 15 residues. From germline, CDR1 is SGHRS and CDR2 YFSETQ. V lost 4 bases and J lost 6; bases outside the gene matches: 6. The CDR3: CASSLAGELAGELFF. The CDR3 nucleotides are TGCGCCAGCAGCCTAGCGGGAGAATTGGCCGGGGAGCTGTTTTTT.

This chain uses TRBV19 with TRBJ2-7; 10 nucleotides line up with TRBD1. Germline V gene lookup returns CDR1 LNHDA and CDR2 SQIVND (reference sequence). J gave up 3 bases and V 6 bases, and 14 bases lay outside the gene matches. The CDR3 covers 17 residues. The CDR3 reads CASSNTPPGQGSYEQYF. DNA for the CDR3: TGTGCCAGTAGCAACACCCCCCCGGGACAGGGGAGCTACGAGCAGTACTTC.

On this clone itself: The sample contains more than one DNA sequence encoding this CDR3. The CDR3 DNA reads as TGCAGCGTGGGGGGGGAGACCCAGTACTTC. Translation: CSVGGETQYF. The V and J genes are TRBV29-1 and TRBJ2-5, with TRBD2 matching 7 bases. The CDR3 consists of 10 residues. Unmatched junction bases numbered 0, after V lost 6 bases and J lost 5 bases. CDR1 and CDR2 from the germline V gene are SQVTM and ANQGSEA. Supplemented by reference TRBV29-1 and TRBJ2-5, the full variable domain reads SAVISQKPSRDICQRGTSLTIQCQVDSQVTMMFWYRQQPGQSLTLIATANQGSEATYESGFVIDKFPISRPNLTFSTLTVSNMSPEDSSIYLCSVGGETQYFGPGTRLLVL.

This clone was counted between two and nine times. The chain employs TRBV6-1 and TRBJ1-2; 7 nucleotides line up with TRBD1. The CDR3 contains 15 residues. After removal of 7 bases from V and 0 bases from J, the junction contained 8 bases not matched to a gene. The V gene's germline CDR1 is MNHNS and CDR2 SASEGT. The CDR3 loop reads CASKITGDPNYGYTF. In DNA, the CDR3 is TGTGCCAGCAAGATAACAGGGGATCCTAACTATGGCTACACCTTC.

The chain uses TRBV11-3 and TRBJ2-1, with unresolved D. CDR1 and CDR2 from the germline V gene are SGHNT and YENEEA. The CDR3 consists of 11 residues. CDR3 sequence (DNA): TGTCCCTACTCTACCTACAATGAGCAGTTCTTC. Translation: CPYSTYNEQFF.

V and J are TRBV5-1 and TRBJ1-1; the match to TRBD1 covers 8 bases. The CDR3 has 14 amino acids. Germline values: CDR1 SGHRS, CDR2 YFSETQ. V dropped 0 bases and J dropped 4; count of bases not matched to a gene: 2. CDR3 sequence (DNA): TGCGCCAGCAGCTTGGGTCAGGGGGCCACTGAAGCTTTCTTT. This codes for CASSLGQGATEAFF. Supplemented by reference TRBV5-1 and TRBJ1-1, the full variable domain reads KAGVTQTPRYLIKTRGQQVTLSCSPISGHRSVSWYQQTPGQGLQFLFEYFSETQRNKGNFPGRFSGRQFSNSRSEMNVSTLELGDSALYLCASSLGQGATEAFFGQGTRLTVV.